The 19 T cell receptor beta chains listed next were all sequenced from one sample in a study of OX40 agonist ivuxolimab in advanced cancers. TCRdb keeps only in-frame clones here, not all; method: immunoSEQ multiplex PCR. The data hold some 100,000 clones, with roughly nine tenths observed a single time. This specimen consisted of CD4+ or CD8+ T cells sorted from blood, obtained in a trial of the OX40 agonist ivuxolimab. These receptors all stem from an adult with an advanced solid tumor such as melanoma, head and neck, liver or kidney cancer.

This clone was counted a few times. This chain links TRBV7-9 with TRBJ1-4, with D unclear. Germline V gives CDR1 SEHNR, CDR2 FQNEAQ (reference sequence). This CDR3 comprises 14 residues. Trimming cost V 5 bases and J 5 bases, with 12 bases left between them. CDR3 residues: CASSNSLSNEKLFF. Written as DNA, the CDR3 is TGTGCCAGCAGCAACAGCCTATCGAATGAAAAACTGTTTTTT. The full variable domain, in which reference TRBV7-9 and TRBJ1-4 provide the parts outside the CDR3, is DTGVSQNPRHKITKRGQNVTFRCDPISEHNRLYWYRQTLGQGPEFLTYFQNEAQLEKSRLLSDRFSAERPKGSFSTLEIQRTEQGDSAMYLCASSNSLSNEKLFFGSGTQLSVL.

This clone was counted a few times. This chain joins TRBV5-1 and TRBJ2-5; 14 bases fit TRBD2. V trimming: 3 bases; J trimming: 4 bases; junction bases outside the gene matches: 5. This CDR3 spans 16 amino acids. Germline V lookup: CDR1 SGHRS, CDR2 YFSETQ. The CDR3 spells CASSYGLAGGLETQYF. CDR3 DNA sequence: TGCGCCAGCAGCTACGGACTAGCGGGAGGTTTAGAGACCCAGTACTTC.

This rearrangement joins TRBV30 to TRBJ1-4; maybe TRBD1 (5 bases). This CDR3 is built from 14 residues. The germline V and J ends were trimmed by 4 bases and 0 bases, with 9 bases remaining between them. Germline V gene lookup returns CDR1 GTSNPN and CDR2 SVGIG (reference sequence). The CDR3 coding sequence is TGTGCCTGGAACAGGCTTCCAACTAATGAAAAACTGTTTTTT. It codes for CAWNRLPTNEKLFF.

This chain joins TRBV11-2 and TRBJ2-7; D is ambiguous. The CDR3 spans 13 residues. Germline CDR1 reads SGHAT; CDR2 reads FQNNGV. V was pared by 1 base and J by 4 bases, with 8 bases between. DNA of the CDR3: TGTGCCAGCAGCTTAGGCAGACAATACGAGCAGTACTTC. The encoded protein is CASSLGRQYEQYF.

This clone has just one count. The chain carries TRBV28 and TRBJ1-3, with 7 bases lining up with TRBD1. This CDR3 has 14 residues. V shed 6 bases, J shed 8 bases, and the junction held 10 bases outside the gene matches. CDR1 and CDR2 from the germline V gene are MDHEN and SYDVKM. CDR3 in amino acids: CASSYLQGLDTIYF. The CDR3, as DNA: TGTGCCAGCAGCTACCTACAGGGGTTGGACACCATATATTTT.

The rearrangement links TRBV4-2 to TRBJ2-1; TRBD2 matches at 10 bases. CDR3 length: 18 amino acids. Germline V gene data show CDR1 as LGHNA and CDR2 as YNFKEQ. The trim removed 4 bases at V and 0 bases at J, leaving 9 bases unmatched. The CDR3, as DNA: TGTGCCAGCAGCCCCAGGACTAGCGGAGACATCTCCTACAATGAGCAGTTCTTC. Translated: CASSPRTSGDISYNEQFF.

The chain employs TRBV2 and TRBJ2-6; D may match TRBD1 or TRBD2 (5 bases each). Between the trimmed V and J ends, which lost 7 bases and 0 bases, there was a span of 10 bases. This CDR3 contains 15 residues. Per germline, CDR1 SNHLY and CDR2 FYNNEI. The DNA for the CDR3 is TGTGCCAGCACCGCCGGGACCTCTGGGGCCAACGTCCTGACTTTC. Its protein is CASTAGTSGANVLTF.

The chain has TRBV7-2 and TRBJ1-4; D gene uncertain. V was trimmed by 5 bases and J by 4 bases, leaving 17 bases between them. The CDR3 is 16 amino acids. Germline-derived CDR1 and CDR2 are SGHTA and FQGNSA. The CDR3 loop reads CASSPKGGSLNEKLFF. As DNA, the CDR3 is TGTGCCAGCAGCCCAAAGGGTGGTAGCCTTAATGAAAAACTGTTTTTT. Drawing the rest from reference TRBV7-2 and TRBJ1-4, the complete variable domain is GAGVSQSPSNKVTEKGKDVELRCDPISGHTALYWYRQSLGQGLEFLIYFQGNSAPDKSGLPSDRFSAERTGGSVSTLTIQRTQQEDSAVYLCASSPKGGSLNEKLFFGSGTQLSVL.

The chain recombines TRBV4-3 with TRBJ1-3; no clear D gene. This CDR3 region has 15 residues. Trimming cost V 1 base and J 4 bases, with 11 bases left between them. The germline V gene encodes CDR1 LGHNA and CDR2 YSLEER. The CDR3 nucleotides read TGCGCCAGCAGCCAAGGACAACCGGGCGGAAACACCATATATTTT. Translation: CASSQGQPGGNTIYF.

The V gene is TRBV10-3, the J gene TRBJ1-1, with TRBD1 as a possible D gene (6 bases). V dropped 3 bases and J dropped 5 bases, with 16 bases sitting between them. The CDR3 loop spans 15 amino acids. Germline CDR1 is ENHRY and CDR2 is SYGVKD. CDR3: CAISDRAGVRTEAFF. The CDR3 DNA sequence: TGTGCCATCAGTGACCGGGCAGGGGTTCGTACTGAAGCTTTCTTT.

This chain connects TRBV5-6 to TRBJ2-5, with TRBD1 identical over 10 bases. The CDR3 runs to 14 residues. The ends lost 4 bases at V and 6 bases at J; junction bases unmatched: 6. Per the germline V gene, CDR1 is SGHDT and CDR2 is YYEEEE. For the CDR3, the DNA is TGTGCCAGCAGCGCAGGGACAGGGGCTCAGACCCAGTACTTC. It is translated as CASSAGTGAQTQYF.

The rearrangement links TRBV6-5 to TRBJ2-7; 9 nucleotides line up with TRBD1. The CDR3 loop spans 15 amino acids. V lost 5 bases and J lost 0; bases outside the gene matches: 5. Germline V lookup: CDR1 MNHEY, CDR2 SVGAGI. CDR3 DNA sequence: TGTGCCAGCAGTCTAACAGGGGGCGACTCCTACGAGCAGTACTTC. Its translation is CASSLTGGDSYEQYF.

The chain uses TRBV28 and TRBJ2-7; D may be TRBD2 (5 bases). Germline V gene lookup returns CDR1 MDHEN and CDR2 SYDVKM. Trimming shortened V by 5 bases and J by 5 bases, and 19 bases separated the two germline ends. The length of the CDR3 is 15 residues. The CDR3 bases are TGTGCCAGCAGTCCTAGCCGAGTACTAATTCACGAGCAGTACTTC. Protein product: CASSPSRVLIHEQYF.

V and J are TRBV10-3 and TRBJ1-1, with 10 bases that match TRBD1. The V and J ends lost 5 bases and 4 bases, in that order; junction bases with no gene match: 10. There are 16 residues in the CDR3. Germline CDR1 and CDR2: ENHRY and SYGVKD. The CDR3 nucleotides are TGTGCCATCAGTACCCGGGACAGGGGATGGGGCACTGAAGCTTTCTTT. This encodes CAISTRDRGWGTEAFF.

This sequence joins TRBV5-3 and TRBJ2-7; D may be TRBD1 (5 bases). TRBV5-3 is an open reading frame, and its role is uncertain. With 1 base removed from V and 3 bases from J, the gap between germline ends came to 11 bases. This CDR3 contains 14 residues. The CDR3 region is CARSLFQGGYEQYF. CDR3 nucleotide sequence: TGTGCCAGAAGCTTGTTTCAGGGCGGCTACGAGCAGTACTTC.

The chain joins TRBV7-2 to TRBJ1-1; the match to TRBD1 covers 8 bases. Trimming took 6 bases from V and 7 from J; bases not matched to a gene: 13. The CDR3 sequence is 15 residues long. The germline gives CDR1 SGHTA, CDR2 FQGNSA. The CDR3 protein is CASSTVAGQGSEAFF. The DNA for the CDR3 is TGTGCCAGCAGTACCGTCGCCGGACAGGGTAGTGAAGCTTTCTTT.

The rearrangement links TRBV4-1 to TRBJ2-7; 14 nucleotides match TRBD2. The V gene end was trimmed by 0 bases and the J gene end by 3 bases; junction bases not matched to a gene: 7. Germline CDR1 is MGHRA and CDR2 is YSYEKL. This CDR3 is 18 amino acids long. The CDR3 coding sequence is TGCGCCAGCAGCCAAGATCCGGGACTAGCGGGAGTTTTCTACGAGCAGTACTTC. Translated: CASSQDPGLAGVFYEQYF.

The V and J genes are TRBV7-2 and TRBJ2-3, with no clear D. Between the trimmed V and J ends, which lost 3 bases and 0 bases, there was a span of 7 bases. There are 14 residues in the CDR3. CDR1 and CDR2 (germline): SGHTA, FQGNSA. CDR3 in DNA: TGTGCCAGCAGCTTTTCGCTAAGCACAGATACGCAGTATTTT. Amino acids: CASSFSLSTDTQYF.

The chain couples TRBV4-3 to TRBJ2-5; 9 bases agree with TRBD1. Trimming cost V 3 bases and J 2 bases; bases outside gene matches: 4. This CDR3 is built from 15 residues. Germline V gives CDR1 LGHNA, CDR2 YSLEER. CDR3 sequence reads: CASSQGQGRQETQYF. CDR3 sequence (DNA): TGCGCCAGCAGCCAGGGACAGGGACGGCAAGAGACCCAGTACTTC.